Shown below are 16 T cell receptor beta chains from a single sample sequenced in a study of human T cells and chemical hapten exposure. Time point defined: patch test 1, 2 weeks after DPC sensitization. The treatment was: therapeutic diphenylcyclopropenone sensitization with weekly scalp DPC. TCRdb ran MiXCR on the RACE reads and lists one entry per CDR3 protein. The data show roughly 380,000 distinct CDR3 sequences, approximately 5% seen once. The starting material was whole blood, obtained in connection with sensitization to the hapten diphenylcyclopropenone (DPC). These receptors originate from a woman in her forties or fifties with alopecia areata. Some clones in this sample may be carry-over from other donors' samples.

This clonotype was seen only a few times. This chain joins TRBV7-9 and TRBJ1-1; TRBD1 aligns across 10 bases. Trimming removed 1 base from V and 5 bases from J; junction bases left unmatched: 4. The CDR3 consists of 15 residues. Germline CDR1 reads SEHNR; CDR2 reads FQNEAQ (reference sequence). CDR3 in amino acids: CASSLGQGARTEAFF. DNA of the CDR3: TGTGCCAGCAGCTTAGGACAGGGGGCGCGAACTGAAGCTTTCTTT.

There are a few counts of this clonotype. The chain combines TRBV20-1 with TRBJ2-3, with D possibly TRBD1 on 6 matching bases. CDR1 and CDR2 (germline): DFQATT, SNEGSKA (reference sequence). This CDR3 has 14 residues. V was pared by 6 bases and J by 0 bases, with 13 bases between. CDR3 region: CSAQDSRSTDTQYF. CDR3 bases: TGCAGTGCCCAGGACAGCCGGAGCACAGATACGCAGTATTTT.

Turning to this clonotype: A much more abundant neighbour one base away suggests this may be a read error. The chain combines TRBV11-2 with TRBJ2-1, with D possibly matching TRBD2 (5 bases). Germline V gene sequence: CDR1 SGHAT, CDR2 FQNNGV. The CDR3 totals 15 residues. In nucleotides, the CDR3 is TGTGCCAGCAGCTTAGCTAGCTGGTACTACAATGAGCGGTTCTTC. As protein: CASSLASWYYNERFF. Combining the CDR3 with reference TRBV11-2 and TRBJ2-1 gives the whole variable domain EAGVAQSPRYKIIEKRQSVAFWCNPISGHATLYWYQQILGQGPKLLIQFQNNGVVDDSQLPKDRFSAERLKGVDSTLKIQPAKLEDSAVYLCASSLASWYYNERFFGPGTRLTVL.

The chain combines TRBV6-1 with TRBJ1-6, with 9 positions matching TRBD1. This CDR3 spans 15 amino acids. The ends lost 4 bases at V and 10 bases at J; junction bases unmatched: 8. Germline loops: CDR1 MNHNS, CDR2 SASEGT. The CDR3, as DNA: TGTGCCAGCAGTGGACCGGACAGGGGAGGATCACCCCTCCACTTT. Translated: CASSGPDRGGSPLHF.

Ten or more counts support this clonotype. This chain links TRBV4-1 with TRBJ2-6; 7 positions agree with TRBD1. Germline V gene lookup returns CDR1 MGHRA and CDR2 YSYEKL. Unmatched junction bases numbered 11, after V lost 4 bases and J lost 2 bases. CDR3 length: 18 amino acids. The CDR3 DNA reads as TGCGCCAGCAGCCTCATCACCCAGACAGGGACTGGGGCCAACGTCCTGACTTTC. It is translated as CASSLITQTGTGANVLTF.

This clonotype was picked up many times. CDR3 coding DNA: TGTGCCCTCACGGCGAATCAGCCCCAGCATTTT. It yields the protein CALTANQPQHF. The chain is built from TRBV7-9 and TRBJ1-5, with no clear D. The V gene lost 11 bases and the J gene lost 4 bases, with 9 bases spanning the gap. CDR1 is SEHNR, CDR2 FQNEAQ, per germline (reference sequence). The CDR3 sequence is 11 residues long.

This clonotype was seen repeatedly, ten times or more. The V and J genes are TRBV3-1 and TRBJ1-2; D is uncertain. The germline V gene has CDR1 LGHDT and CDR2 YNNKEL (reference sequence). CDR3 length: 14 residues. Trimming took 5 bases from V and 7 from J, leaving 17 bases between them. The CDR3, as DNA: TGTGCCAGCAGCGCCCCCCCCCAGGAGGCTGGCTACACCTTC. The encoded protein is CASSAPPQEAGYTF.

In this sample, this clonotype turned up many times. This chain uses TRBV12-5 with TRBJ1-1; no clear D. This CDR3 region has 13 residues. V was clipped by 1 base and J by 3 bases, with 6 bases between them. Germline CDR1 and CDR2: LGHNT and FRNRAP. In nucleotides, the CDR3 is TGTGCTAGTGGTTTGGGGGCGTACACTGAAGCTTTCTTT. It encodes CASGLGAYTEAFF.

V and J are TRBV20-1 and TRBJ2-6; D call uncertain. CDR1 and CDR2 from the germline V gene are DFQATT and SNEGSKA (reference sequence). This CDR3 has 15 residues. V was trimmed by 5 bases and J by 0 bases, leaving 11 bases between them. Here the CDR3 reads CSARLGGSGANVLTF. CDR3 nucleotide sequence: TGCAGTGCTCGGTTAGGCGGCTCTGGGGCCAACGTCCTGACTTTC.

This clonotype was observed many times. V and J are TRBV20-1 and TRBJ2-7; weak D call: TRBD1 (6 bases). The germline CDR1 and CDR2 sequences are DFQATT and SNEGSKA (reference sequence). There are 13 residues in the CDR3. V was clipped by 6 bases and J by 1 base, with 13 bases between them. This chain's CDR3 is CSAARTGSYEQYF. CDR3 DNA: TGCAGTGCGGCCCGTACAGGGTCCTACGAGCAGTACTTC.

The table lists this clonotype with many counts. CDR3 DNA: TGTGCCAGCAGCTTAGAATCGGGGGGCCACGCTGAAGCTTTCTTT. Translation gives CASSLESGGHAEAFF. The chain uses TRBV11-2 and TRBJ1-1; the D gene is possibly TRBD1 (6 bases). The CDR3 has 15 residues. Trimming shortened V by 0 bases and J by 6 bases, and 14 bases separated the two germline ends. Germline V gene lookup returns CDR1 SGHAT and CDR2 FQNNGV.

This clonotype showed up many times. The chain uses TRBV12-2 and TRBJ1-6. TRBV12-2 corresponds to a pseudogene. The CDR3 length is 18 residues. CDR3 sequence (DNA): TGTGCAAGTCGCTTATTCGGGGAGGGGCAGGGGTACTACTCACCCCTCCACTTT. Translated, it gives CASRLFGEGQGYYSPLHF.

This clonotype has just a few counts. The rearrangement joins TRBV6-1 to TRBJ1-5, with D perhaps TRBD1 (5 bases). With 1 base removed from V and 6 bases from J, the gap between germline ends came to 10 bases. CDR1 and CDR2 from the germline V gene are MNHNS and SASEGT. The CDR3 runs 14 residues. CDR3 region: CASSEVGVTQPQHF. For the CDR3, the DNA is TGTGCCAGCAGTGAAGTGGGGGTGACTCAGCCCCAGCATTTT.

This clonotype was detected many times. This CDR3 is CASKTSGSTEQFF. Here the CDR3 DNA reads TGTGCCAGCAAAACTAGCGGGAGTACGGAGCAGTTCTTC. The chain employs TRBV28 and TRBJ2-1, with TRBD2 identical over 11 bases. With V trimmed by 7 bases and J by 10 bases, 6 bases remained unmatched. This CDR3 is 13 amino acids long. Germline assignment: CDR1 MDHEN and CDR2 SYDVKM.

This clonotype turned up a few times. Here the CDR3 reads CASSLTVTYEQYF. The CDR3 DNA sequence: TGTGCCAGCAGCTTAACAGTAACCTACGAGCAGTACTTC. The chain employs TRBV7-9 and TRBJ2-7; D unclear. The germline V gene encodes CDR1 SEHNR and CDR2 FQNEAQ (reference sequence). V lost 2 bases to trimming and J lost 2 bases, with 7 bases between them. The CDR3 length is 13 residues.

This clonotype was counted at least ten times. V is TRBV29-1 and J is TRBJ2-4, with D perhaps assigned TRBD1 or TRBD2 (6 bases each). CDR1 SQVTM and CDR2 ANQGSEA come from the germline V gene. V was trimmed by 3 bases and J by 1 base, leaving 10 bases between them. This CDR3 has 14 amino acids. Written as DNA, the CDR3 is TGCAGCGTTGAGGGGGGCGAGGCCAAAAACATTCAGTACTTC. It is translated as CSVEGGEAKNIQYF.